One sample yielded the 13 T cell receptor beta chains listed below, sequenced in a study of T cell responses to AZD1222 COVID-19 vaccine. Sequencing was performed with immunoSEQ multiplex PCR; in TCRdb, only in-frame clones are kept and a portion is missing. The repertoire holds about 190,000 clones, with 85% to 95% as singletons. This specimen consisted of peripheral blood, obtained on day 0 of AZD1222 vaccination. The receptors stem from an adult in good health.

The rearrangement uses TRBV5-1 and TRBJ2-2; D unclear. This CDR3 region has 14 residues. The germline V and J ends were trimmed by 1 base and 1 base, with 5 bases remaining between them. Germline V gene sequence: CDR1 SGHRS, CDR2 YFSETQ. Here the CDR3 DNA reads TGCGCCAGCAGCTTGACGGAGAACACCGGGGAGCTGTTTTTT. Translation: CASSLTENTGELFF.

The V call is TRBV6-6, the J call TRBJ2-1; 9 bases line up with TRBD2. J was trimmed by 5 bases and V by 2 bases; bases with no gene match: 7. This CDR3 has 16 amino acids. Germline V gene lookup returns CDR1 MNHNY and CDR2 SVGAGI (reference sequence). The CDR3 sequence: CASSYRAGGTDNEQFF. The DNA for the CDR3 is TGTGCCAGCAGTTACAGGGCGGGGGGGACAGACAATGAGCAGTTCTTC.

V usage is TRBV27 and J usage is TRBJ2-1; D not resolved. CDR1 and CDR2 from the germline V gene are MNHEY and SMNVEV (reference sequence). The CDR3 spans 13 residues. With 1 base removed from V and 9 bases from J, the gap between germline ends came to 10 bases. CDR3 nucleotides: TGTGCCAGCAGTTTATTACCCCCCGGTGAGCAGTTCTTC. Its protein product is CASSLLPPGEQFF.

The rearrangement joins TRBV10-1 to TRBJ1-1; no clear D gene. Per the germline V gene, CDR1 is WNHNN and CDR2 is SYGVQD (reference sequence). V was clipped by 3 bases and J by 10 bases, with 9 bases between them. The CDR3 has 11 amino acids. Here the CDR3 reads CASSDLGRAFF. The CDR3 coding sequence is TGCGCCAGCAGTGATCTGGGCCGAGCTTTCTTT.

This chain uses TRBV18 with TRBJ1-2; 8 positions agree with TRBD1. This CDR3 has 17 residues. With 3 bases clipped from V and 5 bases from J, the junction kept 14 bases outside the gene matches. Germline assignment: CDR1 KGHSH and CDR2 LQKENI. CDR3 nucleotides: TGTGCCAGCTCACCCCGTTTGGAAGGACAGGGAGGTTATGGCTACACCTTC. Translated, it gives CASSPRLEGQGGYGYTF.

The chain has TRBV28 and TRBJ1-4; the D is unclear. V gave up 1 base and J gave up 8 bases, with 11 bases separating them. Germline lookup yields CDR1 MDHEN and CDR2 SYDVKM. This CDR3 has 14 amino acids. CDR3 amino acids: CASSLSGTREKLFF. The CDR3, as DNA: TGTGCCAGCAGTTTATCAGGCACTCGGGAAAAACTGTTTTTT.

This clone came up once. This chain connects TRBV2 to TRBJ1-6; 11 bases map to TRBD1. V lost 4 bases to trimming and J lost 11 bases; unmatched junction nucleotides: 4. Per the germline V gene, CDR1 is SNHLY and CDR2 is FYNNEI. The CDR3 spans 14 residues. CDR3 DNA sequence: TGTGCCAGCAGTGCTGGGACAGGGGGTGCACCCCTCCACTTT. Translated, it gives CASSAGTGGAPLHF.

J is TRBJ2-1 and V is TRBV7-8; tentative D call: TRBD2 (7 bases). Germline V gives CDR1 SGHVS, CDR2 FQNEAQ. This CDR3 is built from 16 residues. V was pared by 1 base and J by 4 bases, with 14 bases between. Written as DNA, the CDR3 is TGTGCCAGCAGCTTAGAGGCGGGGGCCGGGTACAATGAGCAGTTCTTC. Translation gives CASSLEAGAGYNEQFF.

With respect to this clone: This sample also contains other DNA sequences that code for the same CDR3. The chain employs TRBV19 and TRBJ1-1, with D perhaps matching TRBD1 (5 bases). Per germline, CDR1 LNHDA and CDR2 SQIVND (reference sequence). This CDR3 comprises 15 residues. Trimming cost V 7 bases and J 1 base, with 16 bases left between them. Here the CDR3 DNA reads TGTGCCAGTAACCCGGGGGGAGGTCGGAACACTGAAGCTTTCTTT. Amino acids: CASNPGGGRNTEAFF.

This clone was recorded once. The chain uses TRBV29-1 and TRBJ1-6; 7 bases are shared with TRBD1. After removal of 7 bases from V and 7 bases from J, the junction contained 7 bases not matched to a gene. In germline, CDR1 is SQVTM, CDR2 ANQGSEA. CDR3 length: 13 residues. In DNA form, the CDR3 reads TGCAGCGCCGGGACAGACTCCAATTCACCCCTCCACTTT. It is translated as CSAGTDSNSPLHF.

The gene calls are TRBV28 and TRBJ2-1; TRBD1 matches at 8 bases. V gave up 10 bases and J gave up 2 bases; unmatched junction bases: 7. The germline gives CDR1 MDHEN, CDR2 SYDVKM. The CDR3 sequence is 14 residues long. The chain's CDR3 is CATLQGGTYNEQFF. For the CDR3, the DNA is TGTGCCACCCTACAGGGGGGAACCTACAATGAGCAGTTCTTC.

The CDR3: CASSLDGSGLNTDTQYF. CDR3 sequence (DNA): TGTGCCAGCAGCTTAGATGGGTCGGGACTCAACACAGATACGCAGTATTTT. The V gene is TRBV11-2, the J gene TRBJ2-3, with a tentative D call TRBD2 (6 bases). Germline values: CDR1 SGHAT, CDR2 FQNNGV. Trimming cost V 0 bases and J 2 bases, with 15 bases left between them. The CDR3 spans 17 residues.

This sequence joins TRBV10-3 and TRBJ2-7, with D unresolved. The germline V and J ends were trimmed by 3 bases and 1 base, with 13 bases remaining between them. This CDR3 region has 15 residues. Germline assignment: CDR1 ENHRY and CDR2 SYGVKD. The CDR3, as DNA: TGTGCCATCAGTGATCATCCAGGTTTATCCTACGAGCAGTACTTC. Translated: CAISDHPGLSYEQYF.